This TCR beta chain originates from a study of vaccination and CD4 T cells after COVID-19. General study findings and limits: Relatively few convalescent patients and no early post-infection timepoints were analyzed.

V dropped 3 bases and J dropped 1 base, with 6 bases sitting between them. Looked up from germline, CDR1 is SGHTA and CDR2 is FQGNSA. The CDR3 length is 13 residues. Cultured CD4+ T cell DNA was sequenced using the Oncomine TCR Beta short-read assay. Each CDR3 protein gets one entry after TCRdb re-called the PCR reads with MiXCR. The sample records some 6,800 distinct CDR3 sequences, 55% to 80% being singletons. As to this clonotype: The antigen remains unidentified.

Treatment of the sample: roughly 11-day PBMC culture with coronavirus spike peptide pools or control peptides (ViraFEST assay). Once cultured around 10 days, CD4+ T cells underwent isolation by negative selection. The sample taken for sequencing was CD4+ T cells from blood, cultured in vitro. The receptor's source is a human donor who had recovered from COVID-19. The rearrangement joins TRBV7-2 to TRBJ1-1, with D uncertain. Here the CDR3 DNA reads TGTGCCAGCAGCTTGTCCAGGAACACTGAAGCTTTCTTT. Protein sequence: CASSLSRNTEAFF.